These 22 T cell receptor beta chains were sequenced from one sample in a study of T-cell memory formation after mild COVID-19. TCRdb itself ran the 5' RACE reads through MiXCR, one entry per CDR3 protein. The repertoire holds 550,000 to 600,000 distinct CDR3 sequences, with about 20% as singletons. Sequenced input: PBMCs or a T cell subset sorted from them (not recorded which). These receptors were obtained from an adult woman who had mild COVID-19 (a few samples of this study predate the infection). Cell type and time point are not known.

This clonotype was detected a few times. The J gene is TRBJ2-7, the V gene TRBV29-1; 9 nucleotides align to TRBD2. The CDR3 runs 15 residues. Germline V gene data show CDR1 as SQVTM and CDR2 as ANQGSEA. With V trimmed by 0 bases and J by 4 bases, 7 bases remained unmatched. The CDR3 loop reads CSVEDPREGSYEQYF. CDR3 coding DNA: TGCAGCGTTGAAGATCCGCGGGAGGGATCATACGAGCAGTACTTC.

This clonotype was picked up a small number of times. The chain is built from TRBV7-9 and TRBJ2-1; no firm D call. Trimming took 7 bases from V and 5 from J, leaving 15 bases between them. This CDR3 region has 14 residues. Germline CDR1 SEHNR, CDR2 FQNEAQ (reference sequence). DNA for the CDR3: TGTGCCAGCAACATTGCGGTCGTTCACAATGAGCAGTTCTTC. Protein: CASNIAVVHNEQFF.

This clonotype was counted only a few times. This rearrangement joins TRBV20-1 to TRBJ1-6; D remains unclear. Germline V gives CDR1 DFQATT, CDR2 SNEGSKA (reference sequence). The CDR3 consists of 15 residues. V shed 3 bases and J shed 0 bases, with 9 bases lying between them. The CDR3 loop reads CSARKEGSYNSPLHF. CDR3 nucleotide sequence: TGCAGTGCTAGGAAGGAGGGCTCCTATAATTCACCCCTCCACTTT.

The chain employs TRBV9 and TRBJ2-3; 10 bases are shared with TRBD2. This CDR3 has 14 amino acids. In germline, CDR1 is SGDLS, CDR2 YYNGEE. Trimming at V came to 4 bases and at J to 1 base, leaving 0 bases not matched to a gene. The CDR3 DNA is TGTGCCAGCAGCACTAGCGGGGGCACAGATACGCAGTATTTT. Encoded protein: CASSTSGGTDTQYF.

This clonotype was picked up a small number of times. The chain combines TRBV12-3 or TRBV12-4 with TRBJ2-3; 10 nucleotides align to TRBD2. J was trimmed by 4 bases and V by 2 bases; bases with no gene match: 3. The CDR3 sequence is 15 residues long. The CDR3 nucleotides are TGTGCCAGCAGTTTAAGGAGCGGGAGGGCAGATACGCAGTATTTT. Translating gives CASSLRSGRADTQYF.

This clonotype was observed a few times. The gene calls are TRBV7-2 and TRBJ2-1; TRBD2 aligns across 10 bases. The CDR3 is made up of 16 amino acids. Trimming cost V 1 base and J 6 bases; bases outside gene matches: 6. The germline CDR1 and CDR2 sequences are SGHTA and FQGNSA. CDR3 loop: CASSLVLLAGANEQFF. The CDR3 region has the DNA TGTGCCAGCAGCTTAGTCCTCCTAGCGGGAGCCAATGAGCAGTTCTTC.

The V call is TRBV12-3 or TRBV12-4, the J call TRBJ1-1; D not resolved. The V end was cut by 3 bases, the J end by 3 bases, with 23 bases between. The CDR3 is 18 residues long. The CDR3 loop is CASSLMRATEQRDTEAFF. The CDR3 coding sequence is TGTGCCAGCAGTTTGATGAGGGCTACCGAGCAGAGAGACACTGAAGCTTTCTTT.

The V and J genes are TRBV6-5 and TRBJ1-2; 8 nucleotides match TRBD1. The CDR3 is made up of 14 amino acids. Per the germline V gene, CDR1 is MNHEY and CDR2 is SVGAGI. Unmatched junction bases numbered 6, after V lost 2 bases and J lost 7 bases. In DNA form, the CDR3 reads TGTGCCAGCAGTTACACGGGACAGGACTCTGGCTACACCTTC. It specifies CASSYTGQDSGYTF.

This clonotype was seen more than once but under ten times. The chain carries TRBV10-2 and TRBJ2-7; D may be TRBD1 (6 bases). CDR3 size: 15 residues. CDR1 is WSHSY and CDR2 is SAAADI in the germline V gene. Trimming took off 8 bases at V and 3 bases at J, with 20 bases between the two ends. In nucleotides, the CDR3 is TGCGCCAGCGAAGATTTGGGGACAAAAGGCTACGAGCAGTACTTC. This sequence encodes CASEDLGTKGYEQYF.

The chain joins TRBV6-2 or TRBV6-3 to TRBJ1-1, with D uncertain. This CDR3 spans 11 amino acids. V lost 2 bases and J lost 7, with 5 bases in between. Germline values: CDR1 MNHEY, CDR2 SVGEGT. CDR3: CASSYRIEAFF. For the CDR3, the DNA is TGTGCCAGCAGTTACAGGATTGAAGCTTTCTTT.

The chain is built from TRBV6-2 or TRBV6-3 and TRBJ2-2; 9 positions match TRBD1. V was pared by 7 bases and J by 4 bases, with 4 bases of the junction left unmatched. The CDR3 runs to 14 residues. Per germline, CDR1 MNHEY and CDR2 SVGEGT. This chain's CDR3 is CASKKDRGTGELFF. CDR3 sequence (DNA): TGTGCCAGCAAAAAGGACAGGGGCACCGGGGAGCTGTTTTTT.

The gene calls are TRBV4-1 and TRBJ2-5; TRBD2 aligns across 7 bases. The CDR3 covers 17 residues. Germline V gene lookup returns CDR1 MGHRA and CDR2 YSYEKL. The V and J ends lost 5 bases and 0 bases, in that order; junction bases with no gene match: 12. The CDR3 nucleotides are TGCGCCAGCAGCTCCCCGGAGGAGGCGGGGGACCAAGAGACCCAGTACTTC. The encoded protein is CASSSPEEAGDQETQYF.

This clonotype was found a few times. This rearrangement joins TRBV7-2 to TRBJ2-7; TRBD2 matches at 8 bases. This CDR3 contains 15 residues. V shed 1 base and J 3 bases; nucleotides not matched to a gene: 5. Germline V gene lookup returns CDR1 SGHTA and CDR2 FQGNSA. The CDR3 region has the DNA TGTGCCAGCAGCTTAGACCCGGGGGGGCGCTACGAGCAGTACTTC. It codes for CASSLDPGGRYEQYF.

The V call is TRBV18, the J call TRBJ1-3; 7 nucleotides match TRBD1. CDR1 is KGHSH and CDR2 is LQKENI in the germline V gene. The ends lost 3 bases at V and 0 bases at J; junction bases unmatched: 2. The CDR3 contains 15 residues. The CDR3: CASSPGTVSGNTIYF. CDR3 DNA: TGTGCCAGCTCACCCGGGACAGTCTCTGGAAACACCATATATTTT. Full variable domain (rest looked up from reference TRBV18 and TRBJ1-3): NAGVMQNPRHLVRRRGQEARLRCSPMKGHSHVYWYRQLPEEGLKFMVYLQKENIIDESGMPKERFSAEFPKEGPSILRIQQVVRGDSAAYFCASSPGTVSGNTIYFGEGSWLTVV.

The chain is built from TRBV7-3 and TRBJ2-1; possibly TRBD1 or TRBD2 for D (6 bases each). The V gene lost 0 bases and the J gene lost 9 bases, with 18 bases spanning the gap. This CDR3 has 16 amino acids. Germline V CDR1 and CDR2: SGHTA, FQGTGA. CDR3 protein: CASSLTWAEEGGEQFF. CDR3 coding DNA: TGTGCCAGCAGCTTAACGTGGGCTGAGGAGGGGGGTGAGCAGTTCTTC.

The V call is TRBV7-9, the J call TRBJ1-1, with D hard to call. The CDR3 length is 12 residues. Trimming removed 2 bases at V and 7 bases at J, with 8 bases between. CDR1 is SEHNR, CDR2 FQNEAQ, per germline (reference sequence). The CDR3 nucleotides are TGTGCCAGCAGCTTATTCGGCCTTGAAGCTTTCTTT. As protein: CASSLFGLEAFF.

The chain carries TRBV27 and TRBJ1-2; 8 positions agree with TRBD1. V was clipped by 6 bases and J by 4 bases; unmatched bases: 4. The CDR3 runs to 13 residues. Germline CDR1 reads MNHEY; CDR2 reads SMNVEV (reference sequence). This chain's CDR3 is CASRRTGSYGYTF. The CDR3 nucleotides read TGTGCCAGCAGACGGACAGGGAGCTATGGCTACACCTTC.

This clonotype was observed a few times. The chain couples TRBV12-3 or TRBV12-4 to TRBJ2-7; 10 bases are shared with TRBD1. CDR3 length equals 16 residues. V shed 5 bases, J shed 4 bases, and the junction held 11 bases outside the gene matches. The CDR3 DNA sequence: TGTGCCAGCAGTCATCACCCGGGACAGGGGAGTTACGAGCAGTACTTC. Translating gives CASSHHPGQGSYEQYF.

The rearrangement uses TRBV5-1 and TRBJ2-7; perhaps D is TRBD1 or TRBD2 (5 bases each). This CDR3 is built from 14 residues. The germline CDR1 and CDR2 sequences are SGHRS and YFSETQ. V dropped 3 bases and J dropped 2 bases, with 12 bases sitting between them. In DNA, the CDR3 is TGCGCCAGCAGCTCGACGGGACCCCCCTACGAGCAGTACTTC. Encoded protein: CASSSTGPPYEQYF.

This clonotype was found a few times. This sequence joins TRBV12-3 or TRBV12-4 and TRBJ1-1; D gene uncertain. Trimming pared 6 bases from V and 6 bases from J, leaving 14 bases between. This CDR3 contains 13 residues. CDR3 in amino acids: CASSSSLGSEAFF. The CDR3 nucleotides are TGTGCCAGCAGCTCCTCTCTGGGTTCTGAAGCTTTCTTT.

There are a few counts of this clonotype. The CDR3 DNA reads as TGTGCCACCAGCAGTGGGGGTCCAGATACGCAGTATTTT. This translates into CATSSGGPDTQYF. The V gene is TRBV15, the J gene TRBJ2-3, with D perhaps being TRBD1 or TRBD2 (5 bases each). Germline CDR1 is LNHNV and CDR2 is YYDKDF (reference sequence). This CDR3 is built from 13 residues. V was trimmed by 3 bases and J by 4 bases, leaving 8 bases between them.

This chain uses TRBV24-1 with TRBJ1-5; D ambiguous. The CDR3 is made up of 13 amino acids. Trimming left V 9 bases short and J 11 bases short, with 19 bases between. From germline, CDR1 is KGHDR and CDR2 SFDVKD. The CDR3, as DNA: TGTGCCACCCCTTTTTTCCCCCCCCGAGCCCAGCATTTT. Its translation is CATPFFPPRAQHF.